Sequencing of this TCR beta chain was carried out in a study of blood T cell repertoires in COVID-19. This CDR3 region has 14 residues. The V and J ends lost 3 bases and 0 bases respectively, with 7 bases between them. CDR1 is SGHNT and CDR2 is YENEEA in the germline V gene. TCRdb's table, derived via immunoSEQ multiplex PCR, lists solely in-frame clones and lacks some. The sample gives 90,000 to 120,000 clones, just over 85% of which show up once; roughly 2.5% is in the top ten. Participant age was about 18 to 89 years, and participants resided in about two dozen US areas. This chain links TRBV11-3 with TRBJ2-3; D uncertain. The sequence came from a woman between 45 and 60 years old who had recovered from COVID-19. Sequencing was carried out using PBMCs or T cells enriched from blood (not recorded which). In DNA, the CDR3 is TGTGCCAGCAGCTTTTCGGGTAGCACAGATACGCAGTATTTT. Its translation is CASSFSGSTDTQYF.